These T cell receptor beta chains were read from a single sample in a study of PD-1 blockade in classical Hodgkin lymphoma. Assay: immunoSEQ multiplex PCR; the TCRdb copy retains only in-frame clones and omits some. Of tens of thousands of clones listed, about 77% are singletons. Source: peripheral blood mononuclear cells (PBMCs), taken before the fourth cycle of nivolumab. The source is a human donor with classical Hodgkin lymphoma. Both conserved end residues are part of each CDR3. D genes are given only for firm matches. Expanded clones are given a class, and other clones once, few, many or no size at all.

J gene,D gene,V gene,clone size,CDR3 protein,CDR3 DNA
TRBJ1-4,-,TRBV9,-,CASSVGGGNEKLFF,TGTGCCAGCAGCGTAGGGGGCGGTAATGAAAAACTGTTTTTT
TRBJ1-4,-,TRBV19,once,CASSMARLGSGEKLFF,TGTGCCAGTAGTATGGCCCGCTTAGGATCAGGTGAAAAACTGTTTTTT
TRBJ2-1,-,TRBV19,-,CASSMVAMSSYNEQFF,TGTGCCAGTAGTATGGTAGCGATGTCCTCCTACAATGAGCAGTTCTTC
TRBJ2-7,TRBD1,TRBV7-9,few,CASSSGQLYEQYF,TGTGCCAGCAGCTCGGGACAGCTCTACGAGCAGTACTTC
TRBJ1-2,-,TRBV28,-,CASSLFDGYYGYTF,TGTGCCAGCAGTTTATTCGACGGCTACTATGGCTACACCTTC
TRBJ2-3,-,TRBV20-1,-,CSATPGPPQYF,TGCAGTGCTACCCCGGGACCACCGCAGTATTTT
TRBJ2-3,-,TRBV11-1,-,CASSFRSTDTQYF,TGTGCCAGCAGCTTCCGAAGCACAGATACGCAGTATTTT
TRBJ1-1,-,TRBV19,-,CASSPQVMNTEAFF,TGTGCCAGTAGCCCGCAGGTGATGAACACTGAAGCTTTCTTT
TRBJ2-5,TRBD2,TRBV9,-,CASSPRLASETQYF,TGTGCCAGCAGCCCTCGACTAGCCAGTGAGACCCAGTACTTC
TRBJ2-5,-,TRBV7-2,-,CASSPRLGGQETQYF,TGTGCCAGCAGCCCGCGACTAGGGGGGCAAGAGACCCAGTACTTC
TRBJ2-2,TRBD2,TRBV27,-,CASSLFAGGRTGELFF,TGTGCCAGCAGTTTATTTGCGGGGGGTAGGACCGGGGAGCTGTTTTTT
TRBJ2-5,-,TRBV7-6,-,CASSPRTVPQETQYF,TGTGCCAGCAGCCCGAGGACAGTACCACAAGAGACCCAGTACTTC
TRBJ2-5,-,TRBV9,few,CASSVAWVGGTQYF,TGTGCCAGCAGCGTAGCTTGGGTAGGGGGGACCCAGTACTTC
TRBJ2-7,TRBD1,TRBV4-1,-,CASSQVRATGPFHEQYF,TGCGCCAGCAGCCAAGTGCGAGCGACAGGGCCCTTCCACGAGCAGTACTTC
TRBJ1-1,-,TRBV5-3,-,CARSLWSFKTEAFF,TGTGCCAGAAGCTTGTGGTCGTTTAAAACTGAAGCTTTCTTT
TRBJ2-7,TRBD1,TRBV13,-,CASSANPDRGEWQYF,TGTGCCAGCAGCGCAAACCCGGACAGGGGGGAGTGGCAGTACTTC
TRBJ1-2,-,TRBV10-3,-,CAISEGRKDGYTF,TGTGCCATCAGTGAGGGAAGAAAAGATGGCTACACCTTC
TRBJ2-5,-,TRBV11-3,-,CASSLNPQETQYF,TGTGCCAGCAGCTTAAATCCACAAGAGACCCAGTACTTC
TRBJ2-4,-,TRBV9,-,CASSVGGGGRQAKNIQYF,TGTGCCAGCAGCGTAGGAGGTGGGGGGCGCCAAGCCAAAAACATTCAGTACTTC
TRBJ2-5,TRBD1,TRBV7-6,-,CASLGQAQTASGQYF,TGTGCCAGCCTCGGACAGGCCCAGACAGCTAGTGGCCAGTACTTC